The rows below give T cell receptor beta chains drawn from one sample of a study of beta chain features in type 1 diabetes. This table comes from immunoSEQ multiplex PCR, and its TCRdb copy is limited to in-frame clones, with some not included. The repertoire holds fewer than 350,000 clones, with approximately 15% as singletons. The sequenced sample was naive CD4+ T cells from blood. The receptors were gathered from a man younger than 35 with type 1 diabetes. CDR3s include the opening cysteine and the closing phenylalanine or tryptophan. A D gene is named only where the DNA matches it firmly. Only some rows state a clone size, as once, few, many or a class for expanded clones.

V	size	J	D	DNA	CDR3
TRBV29-1	.	TRBJ2-5	.	TGCAGCGCCGGGCGCAGGGCAGGGGTATCCCAAGAGACCCAGTACTTC	CSAGRRAGVSQETQYF
TRBV28	few	TRBJ2-5	.	TGTGCCAGCAGCGCCCATACCGCAGGGGAGACCCAGTACTTC	CASSAHTAGETQYF
TRBV25-1	.	TRBJ1-2	TRBD1	TGTGCCAGCAGTCGACAGGGCGGGGGCTACACCTTC	CASSRQGGGYTF
TRBV6-6	few	TRBJ2-7	TRBD2	TGTGCCAGCAGTTCGAATAGCGGGGGCTACGAGCAGTACTTC	CASSSNSGGYEQYF
TRBV29-1	.	TRBJ1-2	.	TGCAGCGTTGCGGGCAGGGCAAGGGATGGCTACACCTTC	CSVAGRARDGYTF
TRBV28	.	TRBJ2-5	TRBD2	TGTGCCAGCAGTCCCCGACTAGCGGGACTCCAAGAGACCCAGTACTTC	CASSPRLAGLQETQYF
TRBV4-3	.	TRBJ2-6	.	TGCGCCAGCAGCCAAGATCGGAGCTCTGGGGCCAACGTCCTGACTTTC	CASSQDRSSGANVLTF
TRBV30	.	TRBJ2-7	TRBD2	TGTGCCTGGAGTGCGGGACAGGTGTCAGGAGCGGGAGGGAAGAACTACGAGCAGTACTTC	CAWSAGQVSGAGGKNYEQYF
TRBV30	.	TRBJ1-3	.	TGTGCCTGGAGTGGACGAGAGGGCGGAAACACCATATATTTT	CAWSGREGGNTIYF
TRBV20-1	few	TRBJ2-5	TRBD1	TGCAGTGCCGACAGGGGAGAGACCCAGTACTTC	CSADRGETQYF
TRBV19	few	TRBJ2-7	TRBD2	TGTGCCAGTAGTTGGGGACTAGCGGGAGCTGATGAGCAGTACTTC	CASSWGLAGADEQYF
TRBV6-5	few	TRBJ2-7	TRBD1	TGTGCCAGCAGTTACTCGGGGACAGGGGGCCTCGAGCAGTACTTC	CASSYSGTGGLEQYF
TRBV30	.	TRBJ1-2	.	TGTGCCTGGAGTCAGGGGAGCTATGGCTACACCTTC	CAWSQGSYGYTF
TRBV4-1	few	TRBJ2-4	.	TGCGCCAGCAGCCACGGCCCTACACAGGGAGTAGCCAAAAACATTCAGTACTTC	CASSHGPTQGVAKNIQYF
TRBV7-2	.	TRBJ2-3	TRBD2	TGTGCCAGCAGCTTAGCCAAGACTAGCGGGGGGGTTGGCACAGATACGCAGTATTTT	CASSLAKTSGGVGTDTQYF
TRBV4-3	.	TRBJ1-3	TRBD1	TGCGCCAGCAGGCGGACAGGGGGAAACACCATATATTTT	CASRRTGGNTIYF
TRBV2	.	TRBJ1-2	TRBD1	TGTGCCAGCAGTGAGCCAGGGGGGATCTTGAAGGGCTACACCTTC	CASSEPGGILKGYTF
TRBV29-1	.	TRBJ2-1	TRBD1	TGCAGCGCCGGGACAGGGAAACCCTACAATGAGCAGTTCTTC	CSAGTGKPYNEQFF
TRBV29-1	.	TRBJ2-7	TRBD1	TGCAGCGTCGGCGGACAGGGTTTCCCCTACGAGCAGTACTTC	CSVGGQGFPYEQYF
TRBV5-6	.	TRBJ2-7	TRBD2	TGTGCCAGCAGCTCGGGCTCGGGGGGATCGTGGCGCTACGAGCAGTACTTC	CASSSGSGGSWRYEQYF
TRBV9	few	TRBJ2-6	TRBD1	TGTGCCAGCAGCGGAAACCGGGACAGGGGGCGGATGAGCTCTGGGGCCAACGTCCTGACTTTC	CASSGNRDRGRMSSGANVLTF
TRBV15	.	TRBJ1-2	.	TGTGCCACCAGCAGAGAAGTAAGGAGCTATGGCTACACCTTC	CATSREVRSYGYTF
TRBV27	few	TRBJ2-1	TRBD2	TGTGCCAGCAGTTTTCTTGCGGGGCTAGGGACTAGCCGGATAAATGAGCAGTTCTTC	CASSFLAGLGTSRINEQFF
TRBV7-9	few	TRBJ2-3	.	TGTGCCAGCAGCTTTTGGGGGCTGGACACAGATACGCAGTATTTT	CASSFWGLDTDTQYF